One and the same sample provided the 3 T cell receptor beta chains below, sequenced in a study of cytomegalovirus exposure and HLA in healthy donors. The PCR employed 60 Vbeta primers together with 13 Jbeta primers. Only in-frame clones appear in the TCRdb table, and some are missing; sequencing was by immunoSEQ multiplex PCR. The table lists roughly 150,000 clones, about 64% of them singletons. The sequenced sample consisted of PBMCs. These TCRs come from a woman aged 30 to 39 in good health and CMV-seropositive.

This clone was recorded a few times. The V call is TRBV29-1, the J call TRBJ2-1; 7 nucleotides line up with TRBD2. The V gene end was trimmed by 1 base and the J gene end by 8 bases; junction bases not matched to a gene: 8. The CDR3 has 14 residues. The germline CDR1 and CDR2 sequences are SQVTM and ANQGSEA. This chain's CDR3 is CSVEGGSVFDEQFF. The CDR3 DNA sequence: TGCAGCGTTGAAGGCGGGAGTGTCTTCGATGAGCAGTTCTTC.

This chain joins TRBV10-2 and TRBJ2-1, with 9 bases lining up with TRBD2. V lost 0 bases and J lost 4; bases outside the gene matches: 7. This CDR3 has 17 residues. Germline V gives CDR1 WSHSY, CDR2 SAAADI. CDR3 sequence reads: CASSESQLAGHYNEQFF. The CDR3 DNA follows: TGCGCCAGCAGTGAGTCACAACTAGCGGGCCATTACAATGAGCAGTTCTTC.

The V and J genes are TRBV10-3 and TRBJ2-3, with a weak D call TRBD1 (6 bases). Germline V gene data show CDR1 as ENHRY and CDR2 as SYGVKD. This CDR3 is 15 amino acids long. Trimming left V 5 bases short and J 2 bases short, with 14 bases between. The CDR3 nucleotides read TGTGCCATCAGTCCCGACAGGAGACACACAGATACGCAGTATTTT. Its translation: CAISPDRRHTDTQYF.